This is a list of T cell receptor beta chains from one sample in a study of CD8+ T cells in alopecia areata. Using immunoSEQ multiplex PCR, the repertoire was profiled, and TCRdb retains in-frame clones only, with some absent. Counted here are 160,000 or so clones, under 60% occurring once; the ten biggest clones make up less than 20%. Sample: CD8+ T cells sorted from blood, taken at week 0. The receptors were sampled from a human donor with alopecia areata. Both conserved end residues are part of each CDR3. The D gene is left open where the match is weak. A clone size is listed for some rows: how often the clone was seen (once, few, many), or a class if it is expanded.

j_gene	v_gene	abundance	d_gene	CDR3aa	CDR3nt
TRBJ1-2	TRBV4-3	NA	NA	CASSQDRVAYGYTF	TGCGCCAGCAGCCAAGACAGAGTCGCCTATGGCTACACCTTC
TRBJ1-2	TRBV29-1	few	NA	CSAEGGENYGYTF	TGCAGCGCCGAAGGGGGGGAAAACTATGGCTACACCTTC
TRBJ2-7	TRBV5-6	NA	NA	CASSAAGGSYEQYF	TGTGCCAGCAGCGCCGCGGGTGGATCCTACGAGCAGTACTTC
TRBJ2-3	TRBV30	NA	NA	CAWSDPTARTDTQYF	TGTGCCTGGAGTGACCCGACAGCCCGCACAGATACGCAGTATTTT
TRBJ2-3	TRBV7-6	NA	NA	CASSSLSDTQYF	TGTGCCAGCAGCTCACTATCAGATACGCAGTATTTT
TRBJ1-3	TRBV15	few	NA	CATSRDSDIYYGNTIYF	TGTGCCACCAGCAGAGATTCGGACATTTATTATGGAAACACCATATATTTT
TRBJ2-5	TRBV6-6	NA	NA	CASSFEWTQYF	TGTGCCAGCAGTTTTGAGTGGACCCAGTACTTC
TRBJ2-3	TRBV30	NA	NA	CAWKGVDSSTDTQYF	TGTGCCTGGAAAGGAGTGGACAGCAGCACAGATACGCAGTATTTT
TRBJ2-2	TRBV9	NA	NA	CASSGNTGELFF	TGTGCCAGCAGCGGGAACACCGGGGAGCTGTTTTTT
TRBJ1-2	TRBV7-9	few	NA	CASSYGRGSYGYTF	TGTGCCAGCAGCTACGGGCGGGGATCCTATGGCTACACCTTC
TRBJ1-5	TRBV18	few	NA	CASSPGGRSNQPQHF	TGTGCCAGCTCACCAGGAGGGAGAAGCAATCAGCCCCAGCATTTT
TRBJ2-7	TRBV28	few	TRBD1	CASSRPTGWRYEQYF	TGTGCCAGCAGCCGGCCGACAGGGTGGCGCTACGAGCAGTACTTC
TRBJ2-1	TRBV29-1	NA	TRBD2	CSVRTSGALYNEQFF	TGCAGCGTACGGACTAGCGGGGCCCTCTACAATGAGCAGTTCTTC
TRBJ1-2	TRBV23-1	NA	NA	CASSPSVSNYGYTF	TGCGCCAGCAGCCCTTCCGTTAGTAACTATGGCTACACCTTC
TRBJ2-1	TRBV30	NA	NA	CAWSGGAGEQFF	TGTGCCTGGAGTGGGGGGGCAGGCGAGCAGTTCTTC
TRBJ2-4	TRBV2	NA	NA	CASSGMVPKNIQYF	TGTGCCAGCAGTGGGATGGTGCCCAAAAACATTCAGTACTTC
TRBJ1-1	TRBV4-3	NA	NA	CASSQDGGMNTEAFF	TGCGCCAGCAGCCAAGATGGAGGTATGAACACTGAAGCTTTCTTT
TRBJ2-1	TRBV30	NA	NA	CAWNAVGNEQFF	TGTGCCTGGAACGCGGTGGGCAATGAGCAGTTCTTC
TRBJ1-5	TRBV13	few	NA	CASSSGNQPQHF	TGTGCCAGCAGTTCGGGAAATCAGCCCCAGCATTTT
TRBJ1-1	TRBV29-1	NA	NA	CSVLTLRPSGDTEAFF	TGCAGCGTACTCACCTTGAGACCCTCCGGGGACACTGAAGCTTTCTTT
TRBJ2-7	TRBV13	few	NA	CASSHQATAYEQYF	TGTGCCAGCAGCCACCAAGCTACGGCCTACGAGCAGTACTTC
TRBJ2-7	TRBV13	NA	TRBD1	CASSLGGQAYEQYF	TGTGCCAGCAGCTTAGGGGGACAGGCCTACGAGCAGTACTTC
TRBJ1-2	TRBV25-1	NA	NA	CASSEPDRMPWGYTF	TGTGCCAGCAGCGAACCTGACAGGATGCCTTGGGGCTACACCTTC
TRBJ2-7	TRBV23-1	NA	NA	CASSQFLKTPSYEQYF	TGCGCCAGCAGTCAATTCCTCAAAACGCCCTCCTACGAGCAGTACTTC
TRBJ1-4	TRBV30	NA	TRBD1	CASMRQGEEKLFF	TGTGCCTCGATGAGGCAGGGGGAGGAAAAACTGTTTTTT
TRBJ1-1	TRBV13	few	NA	CASSDRGLNTEAFF	TGTGCCAGCAGTGACCGGGGGCTGAACACTGAAGCTTTCTTT
TRBJ2-1	TRBV29-1	NA	NA	CSVEGQLGEQFF	TGCAGCGTTGAAGGTCAGCTGGGCGAGCAGTTCTTC
TRBJ1-1	TRBV11-2	NA	NA	CASSLGGNTEAFF	TGTGCCAGCAGCTTAGGGGGGAACACTGAAGCTTTCTTT
TRBJ1-6	TRBV14	NA	NA	CASSQEGQGSPLHF	TGTGCCAGCAGCCAAGAGGGCCAAGGATCACCCCTCCACTTT
TRBJ2-5	TRBV5-6	NA	NA	CASSFGFQETQYF	TGTGCCAGCAGCTTTGGCTTCCAAGAGACCCAGTACTTC
TRBJ1-2	TRBV29-1	NA	NA	CSVVGGTF	TGCAGCGTTGTTGGTGGCACCTTC
TRBJ1-2	TRBV28	NA	NA	CASGSRVTNGYTF	TGTGCCAGCGGGTCGAGAGTTACGAATGGCTACACCTTC
TRBJ1-2	TRBV9	NA	TRBD1	CASSVGDRGLNYGYTF	TGTGCCAGCAGCGTAGGGGACAGGGGATTGAACTATGGCTACACCTTC
TRBJ2-7	TRBV11-2	few	NA	CASSSKRAVYEQYF	TGTGCCAGCAGCTCCAAGCGGGCGGTCTACGAGCAGTACTTC
TRBJ2-2	TRBV7-6	NA	NA	CASSLTGELFF	TGTGCCAGCAGCTTAACCGGGGAGCTGTTTTTT
TRBJ2-1	TRBV4-3	few	NA	CASSQERTVYNEQFF	TGCGCCAGCAGCCAAGAAAGGACAGTCTACAATGAGCAGTTCTTC
TRBJ1-2	TRBV19	once	NA	CASSLRAPEHYDYTF	TGTGCCAGTAGTCTCCGGGCCCCCGAGCACTATGACTACACCTTC
TRBJ2-5	TRBV15	NA	NA	CATSTDGQETQYF	TGTGCCACCAGCACGGACGGCCAAGAGACCCAGTACTTC
TRBJ2-3	TRBV29-1	few	NA	CSVEIHPGGTDTQYF	TGCAGCGTTGAGATCCACCCGGGAGGCACAGATACGCAGTATTTT
TRBJ1-5	TRBV27	NA	NA	CASSFQDGQPQHF	TGTGCCAGCAGTTTTCAGGACGGGCAGCCCCAGCATTTT
TRBJ2-5	TRBV29-1	NA	NA	CSVEGGLGEETQYF	TGCAGCGTGGAGGGGGGCTTGGGTGAAGAGACCCAGTACTTC
TRBJ2-2	TRBV7-9	few	NA	CASTANTGELFF	TGTGCCAGCACGGCGAACACCGGGGAGCTGTTTTTT
TRBJ2-1	TRBV29-1	few	TRBD1	CSVKQGNEQFF	TGCAGCGTGAAACAGGGGAATGAGCAGTTCTTC
TRBJ2-3	TRBV15	NA	NA	CATSRDGGATDTQYF	TGTGCCACCAGCAGAGACGGGGGCGCGACAGATACGCAGTATTTT
TRBJ2-3	TRBV6-4	many	TRBD2	CASSPGLAGTYDTQYF	TGTGCCAGCAGCCCCGGTCTAGCGGGGACCTACGATACGCAGTATTTT
TRBJ2-7	TRBV23-1	NA	TRBD2	CASSRGTINYEQYF	TGCGCCAGCAGTCGAGGGACTATAAACTACGAGCAGTACTTC